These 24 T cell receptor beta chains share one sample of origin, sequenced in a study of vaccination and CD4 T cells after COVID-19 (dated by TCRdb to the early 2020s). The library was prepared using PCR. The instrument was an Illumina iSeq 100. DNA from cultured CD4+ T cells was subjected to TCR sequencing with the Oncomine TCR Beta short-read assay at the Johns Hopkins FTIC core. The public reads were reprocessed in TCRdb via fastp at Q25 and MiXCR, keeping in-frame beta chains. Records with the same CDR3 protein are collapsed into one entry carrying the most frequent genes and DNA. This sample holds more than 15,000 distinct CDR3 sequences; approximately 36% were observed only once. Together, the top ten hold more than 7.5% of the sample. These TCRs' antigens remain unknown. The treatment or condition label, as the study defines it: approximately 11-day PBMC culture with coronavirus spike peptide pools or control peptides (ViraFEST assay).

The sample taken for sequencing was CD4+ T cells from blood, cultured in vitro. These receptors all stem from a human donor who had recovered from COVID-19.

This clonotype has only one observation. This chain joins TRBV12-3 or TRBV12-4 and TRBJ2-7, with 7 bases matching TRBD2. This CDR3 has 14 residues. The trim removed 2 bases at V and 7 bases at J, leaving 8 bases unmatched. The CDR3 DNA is TGTGCCAGCAGTTTACGCGGGAGAAGCGTAGAGCAGTACTTC. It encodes CASSLRGRSVEQYF.

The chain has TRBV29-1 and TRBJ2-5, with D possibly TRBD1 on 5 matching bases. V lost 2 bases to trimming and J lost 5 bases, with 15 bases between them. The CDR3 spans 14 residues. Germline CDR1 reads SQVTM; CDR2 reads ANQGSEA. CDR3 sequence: CSVERRQGLETQYF. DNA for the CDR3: TGCAGCGTTGAAAGGCGGCAGGGCTTGGAGACCCAGTACTTC.

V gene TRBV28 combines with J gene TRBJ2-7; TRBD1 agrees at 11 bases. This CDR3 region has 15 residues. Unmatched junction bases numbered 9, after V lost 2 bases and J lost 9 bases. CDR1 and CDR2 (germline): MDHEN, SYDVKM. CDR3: CASSLMGTGGGGQYF. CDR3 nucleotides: TGTGCCAGCAGTTTAATGGGGACAGGGGGAGGCGGGCAGTACTTC.

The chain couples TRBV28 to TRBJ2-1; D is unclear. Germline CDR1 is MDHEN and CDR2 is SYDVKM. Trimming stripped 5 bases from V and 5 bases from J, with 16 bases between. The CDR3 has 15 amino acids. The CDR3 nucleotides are TGTGCCAGCAGTCCTTGGGCTCTAGGGAACAATGAGCAGTTCTTC. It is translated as CASSPWALGNNEQFF. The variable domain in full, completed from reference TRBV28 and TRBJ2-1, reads DVKVTQSSRYLVKRTGEKVFLECVQDMDHENMFWYRQDPGLGLRLIYFSYDVKMKEKGDIPEGYSVSREKKERFSLILESASTNQTSMYLCASSPWALGNNEQFFGPGTRLTVL.

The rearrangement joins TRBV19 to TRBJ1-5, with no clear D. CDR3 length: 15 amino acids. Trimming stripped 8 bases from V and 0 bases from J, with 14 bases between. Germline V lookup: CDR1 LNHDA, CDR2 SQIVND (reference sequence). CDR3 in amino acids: CASDSNRYSNQPQHF. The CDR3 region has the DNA TGTGCCAGTGATAGTAATAGGTATAGCAATCAGCCCCAGCATTTT.

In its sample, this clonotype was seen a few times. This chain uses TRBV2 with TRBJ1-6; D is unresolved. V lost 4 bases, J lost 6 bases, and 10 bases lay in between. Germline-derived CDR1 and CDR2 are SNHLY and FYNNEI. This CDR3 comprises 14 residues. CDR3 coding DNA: TGTGCCAGCAGTGTTAGCGGATTTAATTCACCCCTCCACTTT. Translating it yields CASSVSGFNSPLHF.

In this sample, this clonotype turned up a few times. CDR3 sequence: CASRTSGRAEQYF. The CDR3 DNA is TGCGCCAGCAGGACTAGCGGGAGGGCCGAGCAGTACTTC. This chain joins TRBV10-2 and TRBJ2-7; 14 bases map to TRBD2. CDR1 and CDR2 from the germline V gene are WSHSY and SAAADI. The CDR3 extends over 13 amino acids. The trim removed 6 bases at V and 6 bases at J, leaving 1 base unmatched.

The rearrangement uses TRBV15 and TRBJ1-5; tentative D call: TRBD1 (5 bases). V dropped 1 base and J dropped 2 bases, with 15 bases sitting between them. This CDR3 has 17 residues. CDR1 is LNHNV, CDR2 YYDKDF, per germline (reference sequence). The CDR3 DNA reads TGTGCCACCAGCAGAGGTGGGACCGCGGGAGGCAATCAGCCCCAGCATTTT. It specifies CATSRGGTAGGNQPQHF.

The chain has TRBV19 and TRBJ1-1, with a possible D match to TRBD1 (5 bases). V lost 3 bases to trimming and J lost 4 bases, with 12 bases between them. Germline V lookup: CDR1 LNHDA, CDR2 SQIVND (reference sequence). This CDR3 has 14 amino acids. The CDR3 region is CASSIAKRGTEAFF. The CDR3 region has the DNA TGTGCCAGTAGTATCGCTAAGAGGGGCACTGAAGCTTTCTTT.

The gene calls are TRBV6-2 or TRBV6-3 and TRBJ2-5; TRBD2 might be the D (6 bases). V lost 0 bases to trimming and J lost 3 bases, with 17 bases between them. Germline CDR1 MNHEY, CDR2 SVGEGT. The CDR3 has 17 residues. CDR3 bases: TGTGCCAGCAGTTACTCGAGTTTGGCGGGCGGGAAAGAGACCCAGTACTTC. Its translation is CASSYSSLAGGKETQYF.

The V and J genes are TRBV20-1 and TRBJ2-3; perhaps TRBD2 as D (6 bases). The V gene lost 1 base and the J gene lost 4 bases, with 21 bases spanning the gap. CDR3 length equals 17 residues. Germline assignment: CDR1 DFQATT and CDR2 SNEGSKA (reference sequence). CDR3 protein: CSARVRSELAESDTQYF. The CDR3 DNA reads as TGCAGTGCTAGAGTTCGGTCCGAACTAGCAGAGTCAGATACGCAGTATTTT.

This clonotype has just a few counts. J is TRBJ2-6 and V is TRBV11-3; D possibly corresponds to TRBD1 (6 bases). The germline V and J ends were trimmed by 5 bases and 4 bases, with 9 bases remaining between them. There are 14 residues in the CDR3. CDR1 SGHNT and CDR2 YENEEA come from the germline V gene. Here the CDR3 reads CASSPGGGANVLTF. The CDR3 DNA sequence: TGTGCCAGCAGCCCTGGGGGCGGGGCCAACGTCCTGACTTTC.

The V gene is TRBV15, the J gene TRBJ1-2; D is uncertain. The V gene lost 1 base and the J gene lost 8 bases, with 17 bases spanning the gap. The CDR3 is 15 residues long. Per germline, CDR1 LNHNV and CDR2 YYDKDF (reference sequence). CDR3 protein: CATSRVRTGNRGYTF. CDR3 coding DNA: TGTGCCACCAGCAGAGTTCGGACGGGAAACAGAGGCTACACCTTC.

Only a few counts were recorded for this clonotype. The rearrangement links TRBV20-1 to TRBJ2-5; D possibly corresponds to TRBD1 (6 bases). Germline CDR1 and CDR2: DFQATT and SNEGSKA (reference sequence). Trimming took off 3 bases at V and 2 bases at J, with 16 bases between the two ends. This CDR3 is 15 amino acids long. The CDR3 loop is CSARGRTERQETQYF. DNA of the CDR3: TGCAGTGCTAGGGGAAGGACAGAGAGACAAGAGACCCAGTACTTC.

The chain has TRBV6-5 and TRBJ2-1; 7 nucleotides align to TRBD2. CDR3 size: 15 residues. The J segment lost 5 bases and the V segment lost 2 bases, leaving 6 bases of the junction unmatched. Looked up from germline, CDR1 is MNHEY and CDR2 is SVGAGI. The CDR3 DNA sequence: TGTGCCAGCAGTTACGGCAAGCGGGACGACAATGAGCAGTTCTTC. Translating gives CASSYGKRDDNEQFF.

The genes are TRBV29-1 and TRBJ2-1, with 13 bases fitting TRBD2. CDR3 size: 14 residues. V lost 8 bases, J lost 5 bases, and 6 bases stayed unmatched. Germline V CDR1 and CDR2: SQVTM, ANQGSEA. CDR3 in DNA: TGCAGCTATAAAGGACTAGCGGGAGACAATGAGCAGTTCTTC. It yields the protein CSYKGLAGDNEQFF.

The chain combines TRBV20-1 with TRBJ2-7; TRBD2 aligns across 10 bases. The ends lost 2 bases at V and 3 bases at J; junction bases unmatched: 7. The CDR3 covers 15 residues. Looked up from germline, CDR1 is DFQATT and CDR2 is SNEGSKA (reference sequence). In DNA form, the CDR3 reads TGCAGTGCTAGACAAGGACTAGCGGTGAACTACGAGCAGTACTTC. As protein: CSARQGLAVNYEQYF.

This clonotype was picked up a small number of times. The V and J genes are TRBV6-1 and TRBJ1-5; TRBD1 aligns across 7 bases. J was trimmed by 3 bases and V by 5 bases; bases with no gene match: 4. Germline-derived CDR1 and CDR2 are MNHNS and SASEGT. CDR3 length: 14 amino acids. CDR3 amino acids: CASSTDRVNQPQHF. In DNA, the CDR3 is TGTGCCAGCAGTACCGACAGGGTCAATCAGCCCCAGCATTTT.

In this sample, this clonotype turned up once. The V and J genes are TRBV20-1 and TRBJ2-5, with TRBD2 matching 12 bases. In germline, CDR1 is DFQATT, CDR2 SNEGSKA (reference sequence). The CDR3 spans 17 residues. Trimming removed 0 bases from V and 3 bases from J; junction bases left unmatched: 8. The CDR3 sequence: CSARDLMTSGSEETQYF. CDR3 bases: TGCAGTGCTAGAGATCTCATGACTAGCGGGAGTGAAGAGACCCAGTACTTC.

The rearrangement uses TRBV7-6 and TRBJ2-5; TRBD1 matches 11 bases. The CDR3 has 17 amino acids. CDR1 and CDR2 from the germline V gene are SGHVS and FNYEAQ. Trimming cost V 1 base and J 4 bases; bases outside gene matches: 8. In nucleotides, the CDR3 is TGTGCCAGCAGCTTAGAAATTCCAGGGACAGGGGGAGAGACCCAGTACTTC. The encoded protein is CASSLEIPGTGGETQYF.

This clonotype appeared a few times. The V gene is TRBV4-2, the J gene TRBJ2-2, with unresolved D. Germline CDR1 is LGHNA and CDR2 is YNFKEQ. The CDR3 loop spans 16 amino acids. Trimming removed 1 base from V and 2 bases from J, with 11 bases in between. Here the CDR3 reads CASSQASATNTGELFF. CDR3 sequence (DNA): TGTGCCAGCAGCCAAGCCTCAGCTACTAACACCGGGGAGCTGTTTTTT.

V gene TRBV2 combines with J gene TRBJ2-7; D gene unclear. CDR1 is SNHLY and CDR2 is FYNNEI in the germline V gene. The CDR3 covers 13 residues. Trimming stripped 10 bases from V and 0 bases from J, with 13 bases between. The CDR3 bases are TGTGCCACCGCAAGGACCTACTCCTACGAGCAGTACTTC. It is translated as CATARTYSYEQYF.

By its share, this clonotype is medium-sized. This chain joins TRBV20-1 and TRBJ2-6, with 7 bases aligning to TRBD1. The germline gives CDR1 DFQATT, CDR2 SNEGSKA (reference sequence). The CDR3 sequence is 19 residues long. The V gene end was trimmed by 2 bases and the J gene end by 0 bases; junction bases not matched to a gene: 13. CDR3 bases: TGCAGTGCTAGAACGAGAGACAGGGAGAGGTTCTCTGGGGCCAACGTCCTGACTTTC. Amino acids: CSARTRDRERFSGANVLTF.

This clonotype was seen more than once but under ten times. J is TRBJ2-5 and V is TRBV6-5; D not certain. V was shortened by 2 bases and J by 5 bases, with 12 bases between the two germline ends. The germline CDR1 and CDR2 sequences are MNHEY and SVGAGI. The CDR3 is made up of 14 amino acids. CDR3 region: CASSYPSRWETQYF. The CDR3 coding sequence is TGTGCCAGCAGTTACCCATCCCGATGGGAGACCCAGTACTTC.